This T cell receptor (beta chain) was found in a study of T cell repertoires in ileal Crohn's disease. Whole-study findings and limits: Mucosal expansions were suggested to be mainly CD8 T cells.

On this clone itself: The antigen is undetermined.

Deletions cut 7 bases from V and 4 bases from J, with 17 bases between. The CDR3 loop spans 14 amino acids. Germline V CDR1 and CDR2: SQVTM, ANQGSEA. Measured with immunoSEQ multiplex PCR; TCRdb has only the in-frame clones, and not every one. The repertoire consists of approximately 13,000 clones, with approximately 63% occurring once and the leading ten covering under 7%. The material sequenced was ileal tissue. The TCR comes from an adult with Crohn's disease. The rearrangement links TRBV29-1 to TRBJ2-1; D is possibly TRBD1 or TRBD2 (5 bases each). The CDR3 sequence is CSGTLAGTYNEQFF. The CDR3 nucleotides read TGCAGCGGCACTCTGGCAGGGACGTACAATGAGCAGTTCTTC.